This is a list of T cell receptor beta chains from one sample in a study of cytomegalovirus exposure and HLA in healthy donors. Clones were read by immunoSEQ multiplex PCR, and TCRdb kept only the in-frame ones, dropping some. The sample has approximately 170,000 clones; 60% to 85% are singletons. The sample taken for sequencing was PBMCs. These receptors originate from a male donor in good health and CMV-seropositive. CDR3s include the opening cysteine and the closing phenylalanine or tryptophan. The order of the fields is clone size, V gene, J gene, D gene, CDR3 protein, CDR3 DNA. The D gene is left open where the match is weak. A clone size is listed for some rows: how often the clone was seen (once, few, many), or a class if it is expanded.

-	TRBV27	TRBJ1-2	-	CASCEAPLNYGYTF	TGTGCCAGCTGCGAGGCACCCCTCAACTATGGCTACACCTTC
-	TRBV9	TRBJ1-3	TRBD1	CASSVDVQGRGNTIYF	TGTGCCAGCAGCGTAGACGTACAGGGGAGGGGAAACACCATATATTTT
-	TRBV7-2	TRBJ2-7	TRBD1	CASSSVGQTYEQYF	TGTGCCAGCAGCTCGGTGGGACAGACCTACGAGCAGTACTTC
-	TRBV5-1	TRBJ2-7	TRBD2	CASSPRTSGGYEQYF	TGCGCCAGCAGTCCAAGGACTAGCGGGGGCTACGAGCAGTACTTC
-	TRBV15	TRBJ2-7	-	CATSRDRGPYEQYF	TGTGCCACCAGCAGAGATCGGGGTCCCTACGAGCAGTACTTC
-	TRBV7-2	TRBJ2-4	-	CASSSGDGRAKNIQYF	TGTGCCAGCAGCTCGGGGGACGGTCGGGCCAAAAACATTCAGTACTTC
-	TRBV6-4	TRBJ2-2	TRBD2	CASSLRETSGGNTGELFF	TGTGCCAGCAGTCTTCGGGAAACTAGCGGGGGAAACACCGGGGAGCTGTTTTTT
-	TRBV4-1	TRBJ1-4	TRBD1	CASSQADREHEKLFF	TGCGCCAGCAGCCAAGCCGACAGGGAACATGAAAAACTGTTTTTT
-	TRBV25-1	TRBJ2-2	-	CASALNTGELFF	TGTGCCAGCGCGCTAAACACCGGGGAGCTGTTTTTT
-	TRBV6-5	TRBJ1-5	-	CASSGRQNQPQHF	TGTGCCAGCAGTGGCCGACAGAATCAGCCCCAGCATTTT
-	TRBV10-1	TRBJ2-7	TRBD1	CASSRGTGGFRAAYEQYF	TGCGCCAGCAGCCGGGGGACAGGGGGATTCCGGGCGGCCTACGAGCAGTACTTC
-	TRBV5-8	TRBJ2-1	TRBD2	CASSRLADEQFF	TGTGCCAGCTCCCGACTAGCCGATGAGCAGTTCTTC
-	TRBV18	TRBJ1-1	TRBD1	CASSPMLVPGGSGTEAFF	TGTGCCAGCTCACCAATGCTCGTCCCAGGGGGTAGTGGAACTGAAGCTTTCTTT
-	TRBV2	TRBJ1-2	-	CASSATGGGYGYTF	TGTGCCAGCAGTGCTACTGGGGGCGGCTATGGCTACACCTTC
-	TRBV5-1	TRBJ1-1	TRBD1	CASRQGGANEGTEAFF	TGCGCCAGCCGACAGGGGGGGGCTAATGAGGGAACTGAAGCTTTCTTT
-	TRBV5-5	TRBJ1-5	TRBD1	CASSFRQGVNQPQHF	TGTGCCAGCAGCTTCAGACAGGGTGTCAATCAGCCCCAGCATTTT
-	TRBV6-5	TRBJ2-4	-	CASRGGGLGNIQYF	TGTGCCAGCAGAGGGGGGGGGCTGGGGAACATTCAGTACTTC
-	TRBV7-9	TRBJ1-5	-	CASSLTGINQPQHF	TGTGCCAGCAGCCTTACAGGGATCAATCAGCCCCAGCATTTT
-	TRBV5-1	TRBJ2-7	-	CASSLRGGSYEQYF	TGCGCCAGCAGCTTGAGGGGGGGTTCCTACGAGCAGTACTTC
-	TRBV29-1	TRBJ2-5	-	CSVASRIQETQYF	TGCAGCGTTGCCTCTAGAATACAAGAGACCCAGTACTTC
-	TRBV5-6	TRBJ2-1	-	CASRISAYNEQFF	TGTGCCAGCAGAATCTCGGCCTACAATGAGCAGTTCTTC
-	TRBV7-9	TRBJ1-5	-	CSSSSSNAGYNQPQHF	TGTTCCAGCAGCTCCTCAAATGCCGGTTACAATCAGCCCCAGCATTTT
-	TRBV7-2	TRBJ2-7	TRBD1	CASSSVGQTYEQYF	TGTGCCAGCAGCTCGGTGGGACAGACCTACGAGCAGTACTTC
once	TRBV7-9	TRBJ1-3	-	CASSPPRHREPGNTIYF	TGTGCCAGCAGCCCTCCCCGGCACAGGGAACCTGGAAACACCATATATTTT
-	TRBV7-9	TRBJ2-1	TRBD2	CASSLGGGAAEQFF	TGTGCCAGCAGCTTAGGCGGGGGGGCAGCTGAGCAGTTCTTC
once	TRBV19	TRBJ2-3	-	CASSPDSLGDTQYF	TGTGCCAGTAGTCCGGACTCTTTAGGGGATACGCAGTATTTT
-	TRBV4-3	TRBJ1-1	-	CASSRQVGDTEAFF	TGCGCCAGCAGCCGACAGGTCGGAGACACTGAAGCTTTCTTT
few	TRBV5-6	TRBJ2-7	TRBD1	CASSWTGLPYEQYF	TGTGCCAGCAGCTGGACAGGGCTCCCCTACGAGCAGTACTTC
-	TRBV4-3	TRBJ1-2	-	CASSQSAGSHGYTF	TGCGCCAGCAGCCAATCGGCGGGTAGCCATGGCTACACCTTC
-	TRBV18	TRBJ1-1	-	CASSPGFGEGEAFF	TGTGCCAGCTCACCAGGATTCGGGGAAGGTGAAGCTTTCTTT
-	TRBV7-9	TRBJ2-5	-	CASSFSELSAETQYF	TGTGCCAGCAGCTTCTCTGAACTCAGCGCAGAGACCCAGTACTTC
once	TRBV10-2	TRBJ2-5	-	CASSGFRGGVGTQYF	TGCGCCAGCAGTGGATTTCGTGGCGGGGTTGGGACCCAGTACTTC
-	TRBV11-1	TRBJ2-1	TRBD2	CASSFWTSPSYNEQFF	TGTGCCAGCAGCTTTTGGACTAGCCCCTCCTACAATGAGCAGTTCTTC
-	TRBV6-5	TRBJ1-1	TRBD1	CASSYLGDRGGTEAFF	TGTGCCAGCAGTTACCTCGGGGACAGGGGGGGGACTGAAGCTTTCTTT
-	TRBV10-1	TRBJ2-1	TRBD2	CASSTAGGLNEQFF	TGCGCCAGCAGTACAGCGGGGGGGCTTAATGAGCAGTTCTTC
-	TRBV19	TRBJ2-6	-	CASSISGSGANVLTF	TGTGCCAGTAGTATCTCGGGATCTGGGGCCAACGTCCTGACTTTC
-	TRBV5-1	TRBJ2-7	-	CASSLARGTYEQYF	TGCGCCAGCAGCTTGGCCCGGGGAACCTACGAGCAGTACTTC
-	TRBV7-8	TRBJ1-5	-	CASSLARIGGNQPQHF	TGTGCCAGCAGCTTAGCCAGAATAGGGGGCAATCAGCCCCAGCATTTT